This T cell receptor (beta chain) is drawn from a study of blood T cell repertoires in COVID-19 (TCRdb year 2020). Concerning the study at large: Samples from collaborators originated in the United States, Italy and Spain and spanned both the acute and convalescent phases of COVID-19. The prospective study material was composed of cDNA or gDNA derived from T cells, B-cell-depleted T cells, or PBMCs. Deeply sampled blood TCRbeta repertoires from subjects exposed to, actively infected with, or recovered from COVID-19 were included in the dataset. A freely available public database, intended as a resource for researchers studying the immune response to SARS-CoV-2, is where the repertoires were released. The samples were drawn from two sources: the first 160 participants of the ongoing ImmuneRACE study, and some 1,300 subjects contributed by 6 global collaborators. Sample metadata almost always included a de-identified subject ID, COVID-19 status, age in years and sex. Where HLA class I and class II types were available, the types were taken from metadata supplied by the sample provider, not from assay-based typing.

TCRbeta CDR3 regions were amplified from genomic DNA using the immunoSEQ Assay, a bias-controlled multiplex PCR. The study's own analysis went as follows. The number of nucleated cells in each sample was estimated from the amplification of reference gene primers within the assay. To quantify the absolute abundance of each unique TCRbeta CDR3 rearrangement, sequence reads were collapsed and filtered. For each sample, productive Simpson clonality was calculated by taking the square root of Simpson's diversity index across productive rearrangements. TCRdb limited this immuneACCESS table to in-frame rearrangements with V and J called. A share of clones is missing; checked studies link under half to unresolved V genes, and the rest is unexplained. For V, J and clone size, that table is used; D and trimming come from the DNA. For this sample the table gives approximately 150,000 clones, of which 70% to 90% were detected only once. The top ten clonotypes cover around 3.7% of the sample.

On this clone itself: It lacks a known antigen. The record has no base qualities; no much larger clone is one base away.

Overall results and qualifications from the work: The amount of clinical and demographic metadata varied by source and participant and was provided uncurated.

The CDR1 and CDR2 encoded by the germline V gene (reference sequence) are LGHDT and YNNKEL. The CDR3 contains 16 residues, cysteine and phenylalanine counted. Just the 48-base CDR3 DNA is kept, in frame starting at base 1. The germline ends are 11 bases apart after V is trimmed by 0 bases and J by 0 bases. Participants in the prospective study were aged roughly 18 to 100 years, lived in some 24 United States geographic areas, and enrolled through a virtual design. In the prospective study, participants were assigned to cohorts based on the clinical history participants reported in a screening survey and a study questionnaire. In the prospective study, mobile phlebotomists collected whole blood, serum and a nasopharyngeal or oropharyngeal swab from each participant. Participants in the prospective study had the option to provide additional blood draws and questionnaires over an approximately 2-month period. Blood samples from the prospective study were shipped frozen or at room temperature prior to DNA extraction.

Sequencing input: PBMCs or T cells enriched from blood (not recorded which). This TCR was sampled from a woman aged 45-59 years with acute COVID-19. The sequence is built from TRBV3-1 (or the pseudogene TRBV3-2) and TRBJ1-2, with a weak D call of TRBD1 (6 bases match). The CDR3 protein sequence reads: CASSQEYGGPNYGYTF. The bases read TGTGCCAGCAGCCAAGAGTATGGGGGCCCTAACTATGGCTACACCTTC.